The 13 T cell receptor beta chains below were found in one sample sequenced in a study of cytomegalovirus exposure and HLA in healthy donors. It was with 60 Vbeta and 13 Jbeta primers that the PCR ran. Here immunoSEQ multiplex PCR was the method, and the copy in TCRdb shows in-frame clones only, minus some. The repertoire holds some 80,000 clones, with about four fifths as singletons. The material sequenced was PBMCs. These receptor sequences come from a man aged 40-55 years in good health and CMV-seronegative.

V and J are TRBV30 and TRBJ1-5, with a possible D match to TRBD1 (5 bases). Germline values: CDR1 GTSNPN, CDR2 SVGIG (reference sequence). The V end was cut by 2 bases, the J end by 13 bases, with 12 bases between. The CDR3 spans 11 residues. CDR3 region: CAWSSQGKQHF. The CDR3 DNA reads as TGTGCCTGGAGTTCCCAGGGCAAGCAGCATTTT.

The V gene is TRBV5-1, the J gene TRBJ2-2; TRBD2 might be the D (5 bases). V lost 7 bases, J lost 4 bases, and 17 bases lay in between. Germline V gene lookup returns CDR1 SGHRS and CDR2 YFSETQ. CDR3 length: 15 residues. CDR3 sequence: CASRMLPAGTGELFF. The CDR3 bases are TGCGCCAGCCGGATGCTTCCGGCGGGCACCGGGGAGCTGTTTTTT.

V usage is TRBV28 and J usage is TRBJ1-1; possible D gene TRBD1, 6 bases. V lost 3 bases and J 9 bases, leaving 11 bases between the germline ends. Germline CDR1 MDHEN, CDR2 SYDVKM. CDR3 length: 12 amino acids. CDR3: CASSLGRDKAFF. The DNA for the CDR3 is TGTGCCAGCAGTTTGGGCCGGGACAAAGCTTTCTTT.

The chain carries TRBV6-5 and TRBJ2-7, with TRBD1 as a possible D gene (6 bases). This CDR3 is built from 13 residues. V was pared by 5 bases and J by 6 bases, with 14 bases between. Germline V gene data show CDR1 as MNHEY and CDR2 as SVGAGI. CDR3 protein: CASSVPGEGEQYF. In DNA, the CDR3 is TGTGCCAGCAGTGTTCCAGGGGAAGGCGAGCAGTACTTC.

J is TRBJ2-1 and V is TRBV27; 7 nucleotides line up with TRBD1. The germline CDR1 and CDR2 sequences are MNHEY and SMNVEV (reference sequence). V dropped 10 bases and J dropped 4; count of bases not matched to a gene: 10. CDR3 size: 14 residues. The CDR3 spells CATKKDRLYNEQFF. The CDR3, as DNA: TGTGCCACCAAAAAGGACAGGCTATACAATGAGCAGTTCTTC.

The count of this clone is one. This sequence joins TRBV19 and TRBJ1-4; D gene uncertain. This CDR3 contains 14 residues. Germline V CDR1 and CDR2: LNHDA, SQIVND (reference sequence). V was shortened by 3 bases and J by 2 bases, with 7 bases between the two germline ends. The CDR3 is CASSIQATNEKLFF. The CDR3 region has the DNA TGTGCCAGTAGTATCCAGGCGACTAATGAAAAACTGTTTTTT.

The chain uses TRBV28 and TRBJ2-3; 7 bases are shared with TRBD2. The CDR3 covers 15 residues. The germline V gene encodes CDR1 MDHEN and CDR2 SYDVKM. V lost 5 bases, J lost 2 bases, and 7 bases stayed unmatched. The CDR3 DNA is TGTGCCAGCAGTCCTAGCGGACTGAACACAGATACGCAGTATTTT. It translates to CASSPSGLNTDTQYF. Combining the CDR3 with reference TRBV28 and TRBJ2-3 gives the whole variable domain DVKVTQSSRYLVKRTGEKVFLECVQDMDHENMFWYRQDPGLGLRLIYFSYDVKMKEKGDIPEGYSVSREKKERFSLILESASTNQTSMYLCASSPSGLNTDTQYFGPGTRLTVL.

CDR3 nucleotides: TGCGCCAGCAGCTTGGGGCAGGCTTCGGAAAAACTGTTTTTT. Its translation is CASSLGQASEKLFF. The genes are TRBV5-1 and TRBJ1-4; D is uncertain. Trimming left V 0 bases short and J 8 bases short, with 11 bases between. CDR3 length equals 14 residues. Germline CDR1 SGHRS, CDR2 YFSETQ.

The rearrangement uses TRBV4-1 and TRBJ2-3; D is ambiguous. CDR1 MGHRA and CDR2 YSYEKL come from the germline V gene. The V and J ends lost 0 bases and 1 base respectively, with 11 bases between them. This CDR3 comprises 16 residues. CDR3 sequence: CASSQENRGGTDTQYF. The CDR3 nucleotides read TGCGCCAGCAGCCAAGAAAACCGCGGAGGCACAGATACGCAGTATTTT.

A remark on this clone: A read error may produce the germline difference seen at one junction end. The CDR3 DNA follows: TGTGCCAGCTTACCACCGAGTATGAAGGCGGGAAATCAGCCCCAGCATTTT. Translation gives CASLPPSMKAGNQPQHF. The chain links TRBV18 to TRBJ1-5; no clear D. The CDR3 loop spans 17 amino acids. Germline CDR1 and CDR2: KGHSH and LQKENI.

This chain connects TRBV6-1 to TRBJ1-5; no clear D gene. Trimming stripped 2 bases from V and 13 bases from J, with 15 bases between. Germline V gene sequence: CDR1 MNHNS, CDR2 SASEGT. There are 13 residues in the CDR3. The DNA for the CDR3 is TGTGCCAGCAGTGAACCCGCTAGCCGGAGACAGCATTTT. Protein product: CASSEPASRRQHF.

This clone appeared once. The V gene is TRBV14, the J gene TRBJ1-3; no definite D call. Per the germline V gene, CDR1 is SGHDN and CDR2 is FVKESK. The CDR3 runs 13 residues. V gave up 5 bases and J gave up 2 bases, with 7 bases separating them. CDR3 sequence (DNA): TGTGCCAGCAGCAACGGGGCTGGAAACACCATATATTTT. Translated, it gives CASSNGAGNTIYF.

The table lists this clone with a few counts. V usage is TRBV5-4 and J usage is TRBJ2-5; D is ambiguous. The CDR3 covers 12 residues. The germline gives CDR1 SGHNT, CDR2 YYREEE (reference sequence). The V end was cut by 4 bases, the J end by 3 bases, with 7 bases between. The CDR3 nucleotides read TGTGCCAGCAGCGCCCCTAAAGAGACCCAGTACTTC. It encodes CASSAPKETQYF.